This T cell receptor beta chain was profiled in a study of OX40 agonist ivuxolimab in advanced cancers. About the study as a whole: Ivuxolimab was an agonistic, fully human IgG2 monoclonal antibody directed against OX40 (CD134), a costimulatory receptor. The dose-escalation cohort was about 83% male with a mean age of around 62 years, ranging from roughly 23 to 79. Among the 50 to 55 dose-escalation patients, about 20 had hepatocellular carcinoma, some 15 melanoma, 9 renal cell carcinoma and 9 head and neck cancer. The paper reports the monotherapy dose-escalation portion (N ≈ 50 patients) of the phase I ivuxolimab trial. The purpose of peripheral TCRbeta sequencing was to test whether ivuxolimab changed TCR sequence diversity and led to clonal T-cell expansion. Patients were allowed to have had prior anti-PD-1, anti-PD-L1 or anti-CTLA-4 therapy, and 40% of the dose-escalation patients had been treated with checkpoint inhibitors. Three dose-escalation patients achieved partial responses, one with hepatocellular carcinoma and two with cutaneous melanoma. Intravenous ivuxolimab was administered to patients every 2 weeks at six dose levels: 0.01, 0.1, 0.3, 1.5, 3 and 10 mg/kg.

The CDR3 runs 12 amino acids, cysteine and phenylalanine included. CDR3 DNA is the only sequence kept; it has 36 bases, read in frame from the first base. The germline V gene specifies ENHRY as CDR1 and SYGVKD as CDR2. V gives up 6 bases and J gives up 1 base, and the segment between their germline ends measures 4 bases. A word on this clone: The antigen this receptor binds is unknown. No qualities accompany the bases; no much larger clone lies one base away.

Patients with a history of autoimmune disease or receiving systemic immunosuppression were excluded from the trial. Peripheral blood for TCR sequencing was collected from all dose cohorts at baseline, on cycle 4 day 1, and on cycle 7 day 1. The samples were taken from a phase I, first-in-human, multicenter, open-label dose-escalation trial of ivuxolimab. Adults with locally advanced or metastatic melanoma, renal cell, hepatocellular, or head and neck squamous cell carcinoma were enrolled in the trial. Before TCR sequencing, CD4+ T cells and CD8+ T cells were sorted from peripheral blood as separate populations. Genomic DNA was isolated from the sorted cells so that the TCRbeta CDR3 region could be sequenced. The immunoSEQ Assay was used for sequencing of TCRbeta CDR3 regions. TCRdb obtained this table from immuneACCESS and retained in-frame rearrangements with V and J assigned. These tables miss some clones; where compared with another copy, unresolved V genes account for less than half of the shortfall, and the remainder is unexplained. The sample data list approximately 62,000 clones, and 80% to 95% of these were observed just once. Roughly 12% of the sample is in the top ten clones.

Broader findings and caveats from the paper: The antigen specificity of the peripheral T cells that underwent clonal expansion was not determined. Low levels of normalized T-cell clonal expansion were also seen in some patients who did not respond. After ivuxolimab, CD8+ T cells had more expanded clones than CD4+ T cells on average. At doses from 0.1 to 3.0 mg/kg, clonal expansion was seen in both CD4+ and CD8+ blood T cells between baseline and week 6. In partial responders in the 0.1-3.0 mg/kg groups, normalized peripheral clonal expansion was found to be among the lowest, especially among CD8+ T cells.

Sequencing was performed on CD4+ or CD8+ T cells sorted from blood, taken in a trial of the OX40 agonist ivuxolimab. This receptor was taken from an adult with an advanced solid tumor such as melanoma, head and neck, liver or kidney cancer. The receptor chain draws on TRBV10-3 and TRBJ1-3, with the D gene call left open. The CDR3 here reads CAIRRSGNTIYF. The nucleotide sequence reads as follows: TGTGCCATCAGGCGGTCTGGAAACACCATATATTTT.